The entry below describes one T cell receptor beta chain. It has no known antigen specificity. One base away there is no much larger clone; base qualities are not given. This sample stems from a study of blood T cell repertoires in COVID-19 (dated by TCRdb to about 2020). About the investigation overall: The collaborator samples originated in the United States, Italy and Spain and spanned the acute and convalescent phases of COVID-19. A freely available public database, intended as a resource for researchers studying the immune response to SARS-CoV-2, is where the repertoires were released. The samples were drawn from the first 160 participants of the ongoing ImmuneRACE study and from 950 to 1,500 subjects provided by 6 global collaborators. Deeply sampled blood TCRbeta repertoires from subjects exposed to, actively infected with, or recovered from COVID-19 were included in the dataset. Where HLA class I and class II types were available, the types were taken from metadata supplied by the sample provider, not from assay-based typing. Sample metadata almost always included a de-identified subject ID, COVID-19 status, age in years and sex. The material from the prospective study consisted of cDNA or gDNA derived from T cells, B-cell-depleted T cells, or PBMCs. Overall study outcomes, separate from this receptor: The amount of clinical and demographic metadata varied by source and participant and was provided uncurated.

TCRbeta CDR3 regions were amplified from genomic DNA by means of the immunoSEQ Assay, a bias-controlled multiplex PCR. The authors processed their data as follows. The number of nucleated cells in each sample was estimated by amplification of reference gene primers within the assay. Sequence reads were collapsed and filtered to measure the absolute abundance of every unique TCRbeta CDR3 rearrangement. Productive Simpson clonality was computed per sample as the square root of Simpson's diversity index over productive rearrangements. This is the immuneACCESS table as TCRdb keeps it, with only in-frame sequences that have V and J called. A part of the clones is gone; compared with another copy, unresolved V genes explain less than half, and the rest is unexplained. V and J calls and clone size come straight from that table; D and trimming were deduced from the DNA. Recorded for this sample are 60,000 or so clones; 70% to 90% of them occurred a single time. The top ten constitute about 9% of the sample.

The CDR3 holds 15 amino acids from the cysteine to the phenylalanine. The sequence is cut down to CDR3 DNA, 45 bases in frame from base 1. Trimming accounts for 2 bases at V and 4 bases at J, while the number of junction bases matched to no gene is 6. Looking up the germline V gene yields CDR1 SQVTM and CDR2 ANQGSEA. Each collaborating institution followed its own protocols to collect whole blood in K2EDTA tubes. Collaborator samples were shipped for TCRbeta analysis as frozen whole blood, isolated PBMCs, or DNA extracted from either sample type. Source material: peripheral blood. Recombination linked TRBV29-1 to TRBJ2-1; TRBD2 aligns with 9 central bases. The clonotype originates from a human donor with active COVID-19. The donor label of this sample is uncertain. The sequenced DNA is TGCAGCGTTGAACATGTAGCGGGAGTTTACAATGAGCAGTTCTTC. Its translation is CSVEHVAGVYNEQFF.